A single sample gave rise to the 13 T cell receptor beta chains below, sequenced in a study of blood T cell repertoires in COVID-19. Only in-frame clones appear in the TCRdb table, and some are missing; sequencing was by immunoSEQ multiplex PCR. The data show around 290,000 clones, roughly 86% seen once. The sample was PBMCs or T cells enriched from blood (not recorded which). These receptors were collected from a woman aged 30 to 39 who had recovered from COVID-19.

V is TRBV27 and J is TRBJ2-3, with 7 nucleotides matching TRBD2. Losses at the gene ends were 3 bases for V and 4 bases for J; bases not matched to a gene: 4. Germline V CDR1 and CDR2: MNHEY, SMNVEV (reference sequence). The CDR3 has 14 amino acids. CDR3 nucleotide sequence: TGTGCCAGCAGTTTTAGCGGGTCAGCAGATACGCAGTATTTT. This codes for CASSFSGSADTQYF.

This chain uses TRBV18 with TRBJ2-7; D gene unclear. Trimming took off 3 bases at V and 8 bases at J, with 11 bases between the two ends. The CDR3 loop spans 12 amino acids. Germline V gives CDR1 KGHSH, CDR2 LQKENI. The DNA for the CDR3 is TGTGCCAGCTCACCGAGGAGCCTCAAGCAGTACTTC. This gives the protein CASSPRSLKQYF.

This clone appeared a few times. The V call is TRBV7-9, the J call TRBJ1-2; D is undetermined. This CDR3 spans 13 amino acids. Trimming pared 5 bases from V and 4 bases from J, leaving 11 bases between. The germline CDR1 and CDR2 sequences are SEHNR and FQNEAQ (reference sequence). The chain's CDR3 is CASSRDLFYGYTF. The CDR3, as DNA: TGTGCCAGCAGCCGCGACTTATTCTATGGCTACACCTTC.

The V call is TRBV5-1, the J call TRBJ1-3; D remains unclear. Germline CDR1 and CDR2: SGHRS and YFSETQ. The V end lost 1 base, the J end lost 0 bases, and 14 bases lay between the germline ends. The CDR3 has 17 amino acids. The CDR3: CASSLRPRGDSGNTIYF. CDR3 nucleotides: TGCGCCAGCAGCTTGAGGCCTCGCGGGGACTCTGGAAACACCATATATTTT.

This chain links TRBV5-6 with TRBJ1-1, with D tentatively TRBD1 (5 bases). CDR1 is SGHDT, CDR2 YYEEEE, per germline. Deletions cut 1 base from V and 7 bases from J, with 14 bases between. The CDR3 is made up of 14 amino acids. The CDR3 here is CASSLTGDAVEAFF. The CDR3 region has the DNA TGTGCCAGCAGCTTGACAGGCGATGCTGTTGAAGCTTTCTTT. Variable domain in full (rest from reference TRBV5-6 and TRBJ1-1): DAGVTQSPTHLIKTRGQQVTLRCSPKSGHDTVSWYQQALGQGPQFIFQYYEEEERQRGNFPDRFSGHQFPNYSSELNVNALLLGDSALYLCASSLTGDAVEAFFGQGTRLTVV.

The chain carries TRBV6-5 and TRBJ1-5; perhaps TRBD1 as D (6 bases). CDR1 is MNHEY and CDR2 is SVGAGI in the germline V gene. V was cut by 7 bases and J by 2 bases, with 12 bases left in between. This CDR3 is 14 amino acids long. CDR3 in DNA: TGTGCCAGCAAGATATCAGGGGGCAATCAGCCCCAGCATTTT. This codes for CASKISGGNQPQHF.

The V gene is TRBV28, the J gene TRBJ1-1, with D hard to call. Germline V lookup: CDR1 MDHEN, CDR2 SYDVKM. The CDR3 is made up of 13 amino acids. Trimming removed 3 bases at V and 3 bases at J, with 8 bases between. The CDR3 region has the DNA TGTGCCAGCAGTTTCTCCCTAGACACTGAAGCTTTCTTT. This gives the protein CASSFSLDTEAFF.

V and J are TRBV7-2 and TRBJ1-1; 10 bases agree with TRBD1. This CDR3 is built from 16 residues. V was clipped by 4 bases and J by 0 bases; unmatched bases: 5. Germline CDR1 reads SGHTA; CDR2 reads FQGNSA. The CDR3 sequence: CASSSRTGGMNTEAFF. DNA of the CDR3: TGTGCCAGCAGCTCTCGGACAGGGGGAATGAACACTGAAGCTTTCTTT.

The chain has TRBV18 and TRBJ1-1, with D possibly TRBD1 on 5 matching bases. Germline V CDR1 and CDR2: KGHSH, LQKENI. V lost 4 bases to trimming and J lost 4 bases, with 13 bases between them. The CDR3 sequence is 14 residues long. The CDR3 nucleotides read TGTGCCAGCTCACTCGAGGTGGGGGGCACTGAAGCTTTCTTT. Protein sequence: CASSLEVGGTEAFF.

This chain joins TRBV9 and TRBJ2-1; 9 nucleotides match TRBD1. This CDR3 spans 13 amino acids. Germline V gene lookup returns CDR1 SGDLS and CDR2 YYNGEE. V shed 4 bases and J 14 bases; nucleotides not matched to a gene: 10. For the CDR3, the DNA is TGTGCCAGCAGCAAGGACAGGGGACTAAAGGAGTTCTTC. Translating gives CASSKDRGLKEFF.

The genes are TRBV7-8 and TRBJ1-1, with 7 bases identical to TRBD1. Germline V gene lookup returns CDR1 SGHVS and CDR2 FQNEAQ. CDR3 length: 12 residues. J was trimmed by 8 bases and V by 5 bases; bases with no gene match: 5. Here the CDR3 DNA reads TGTGCCAGCAGCCCGCGACAGGGAGAAGCTTTCTTT. It specifies CASSPRQGEAFF.

The genes are TRBV11-2 and TRBJ1-2, with 10 bases identical to TRBD1. The CDR3 is 15 residues long. Unmatched junction bases numbered 2, after V lost 0 bases and J lost 4 bases. In germline, CDR1 is SGHAT, CDR2 FQNNGV. CDR3 bases: TGTGCCAGCAGCTTAGATGGGGACAGGGGCTATGGCTACACCTTC. Translated, it gives CASSLDGDRGYGYTF.

This chain links TRBV27 with TRBJ2-1; 11 bases are shared with TRBD2. Germline CDR1 reads MNHEY; CDR2 reads SMNVEV (reference sequence). V lost 2 bases, J lost 5 bases, and 8 bases stayed unmatched. This CDR3 comprises 17 residues. CDR3 sequence: CASSLRLAGGLDNEQFF. The CDR3 DNA reads TGTGCCAGCAGTTTACGGCTAGCGGGGGGTCTTGACAATGAGCAGTTCTTC.